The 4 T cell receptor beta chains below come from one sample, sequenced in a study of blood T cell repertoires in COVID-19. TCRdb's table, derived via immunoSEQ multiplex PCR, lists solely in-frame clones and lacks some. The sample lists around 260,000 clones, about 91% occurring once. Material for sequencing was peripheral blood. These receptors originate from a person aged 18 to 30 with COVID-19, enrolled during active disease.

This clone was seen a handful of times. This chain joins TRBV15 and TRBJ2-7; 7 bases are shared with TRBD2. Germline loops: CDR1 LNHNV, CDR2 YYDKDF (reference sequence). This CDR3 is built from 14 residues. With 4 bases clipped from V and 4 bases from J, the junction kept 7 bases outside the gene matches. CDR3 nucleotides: TGTGCCACCAGCAATGGCGGGAGCTCTTACGAGCAGTACTTC. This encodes CATSNGGSSYEQYF.

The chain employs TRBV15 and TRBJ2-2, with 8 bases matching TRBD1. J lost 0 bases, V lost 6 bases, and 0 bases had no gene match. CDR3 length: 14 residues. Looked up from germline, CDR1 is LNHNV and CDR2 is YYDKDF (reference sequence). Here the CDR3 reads CATRGQANTGELFF. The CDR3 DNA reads TGTGCCACCAGGGGACAGGCGAACACCGGGGAGCTGTTTTTT.

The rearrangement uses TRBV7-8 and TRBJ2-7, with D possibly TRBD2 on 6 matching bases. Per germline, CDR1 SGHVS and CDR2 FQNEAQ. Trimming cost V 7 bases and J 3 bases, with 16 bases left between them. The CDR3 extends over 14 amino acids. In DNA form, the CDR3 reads TGTGCCAGCAACAACCCACTAGCAGGCTACGAGCAGTACTTC. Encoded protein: CASNNPLAGYEQYF.

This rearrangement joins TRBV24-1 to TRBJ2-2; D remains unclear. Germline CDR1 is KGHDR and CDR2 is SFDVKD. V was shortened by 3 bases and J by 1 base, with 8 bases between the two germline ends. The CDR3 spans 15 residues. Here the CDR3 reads CATSDTEMNTGELFF. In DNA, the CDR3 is TGTGCCACCAGTGATACGGAGATGAACACCGGGGAGCTGTTTTTT.